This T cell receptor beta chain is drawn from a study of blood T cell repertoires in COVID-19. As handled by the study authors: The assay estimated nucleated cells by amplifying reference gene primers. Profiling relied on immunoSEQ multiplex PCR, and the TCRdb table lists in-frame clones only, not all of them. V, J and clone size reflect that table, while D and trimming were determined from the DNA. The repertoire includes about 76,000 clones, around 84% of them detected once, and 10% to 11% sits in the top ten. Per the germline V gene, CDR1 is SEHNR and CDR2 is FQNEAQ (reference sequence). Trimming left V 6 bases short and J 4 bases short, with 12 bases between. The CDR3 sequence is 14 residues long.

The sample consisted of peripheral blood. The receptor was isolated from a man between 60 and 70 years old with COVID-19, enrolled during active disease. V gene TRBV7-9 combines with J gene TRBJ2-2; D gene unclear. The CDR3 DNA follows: TGTGCCAGCAGTTCAGTCCCAAGCACCGGGGAGCTGTTTTTT. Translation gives CASSSVPSTGELFF.